The rows below give T cell receptor beta chains drawn from one sample of a study of shared clonotypes between healthy human individuals. Assay used: immunoSEQ multiplex PCR; TCRdb lists only in-frame clones, some missing. In the table there are a few million clones, just under 95% of which are singletons. The sample comprised naive CD4+ T cells from PBMCs. These receptors were collected from a man younger than 30 in good health. Some clones in this sample may be carry-over from other donors' samples. Both conserved end residues are part of each CDR3. A D gene is named only where the DNA matches it firmly. Where a row states a size, it is once, few, many or the class of an expanded clone; other rows omit it.

V gene	J gene	D gene	clone size	CDR3 length	CDR3 DNA	CDR3 protein
TRBV7-2	TRBJ1-5	.	.	15	TGTGCCAGCAGCATCGACGGGGGTGTGTTGCAGCCCCAGCATTTT	CASSIDGGVLQPQHF
TRBV5-1	TRBJ1-2	TRBD1	.	13	TGCGCCAGCAGCCGGGACAGAACGGGTGGCTACACCTTC	CASSRDRTGGYTF
TRBV7-6	TRBJ1-6	.	.	10	TGTGCCAGCAGCCTTCCCCCCCTCCACTTT	CASSLPPLHF
TRBV6-1	TRBJ2-1	.	.	15	TGTGCCAGCACCCGATCGGTGGTCTCCTACAATGAGCAGTTCTTC	CASTRSVVSYNEQFF
TRBV11-2	TRBJ2-3	.	.	13	TGTGCCAGCAGCTTAGTTCCCGGAGATACGCAGTATTTT	CASSLVPGDTQYF
TRBV6-5	TRBJ1-2	TRBD1	.	15	TGTGCCAGCAGACCCCTGACAGGGGGCATCTATGGCTACACCTTC	CASRPLTGGIYGYTF
TRBV5-1	TRBJ2-3	TRBD1	.	14	TGCGCCAGCAGCTTGGATTCAGGGGGAGATACGCAGTATTTT	CASSLDSGGDTQYF
TRBV28	TRBJ2-5	TRBD1	.	16	TGTGCCACCTCGATTGCCGGGACAGCCTTTAGAGAGACCCAGTACTTC	CATSIAGTAFRETQYF
TRBV6-6	TRBJ1-1	.	.	16	TGTGCCAGCAGATCGCCGGGACGCATAATGAACACTGAAGCTTTCTTT	CASRSPGRIMNTEAFF
TRBV5-1	TRBJ2-2	TRBD2	once	16	TGCGCCAGCAGCTCCGGACTAGCTGCGAACACCGGGGAGCTGTTTTTT	CASSSGLAANTGELFF
TRBV6-1	TRBJ2-1	TRBD2	once	14	TGTGCCAGCAGTGGTCGGGAGGTCAAGAGTGAGCAGTTCTTC	CASSGREVKSEQFF
TRBV11-1	TRBJ2-3	.	.	15	TGTGCCAGCAACTCCGACGAATTGACCACAGATACGCAGTATTTT	CASNSDELTTDTQYF
TRBV7-2	TRBJ1-1	.	.	11	TGTGCCAGCAGACCAGGGATCGAAGCTTTCTTT	CASRPGIEAFF
TRBV7-8	TRBJ1-1	.	once	12	TGTGCCAGCAGGGGGGAAAACACTGAAGCTTTCTTT	CASRGENTEAFF
TRBV19	TRBJ1-2	TRBD1	.	15	TGTGCCAGTAGTACACTTCCGGGACAGGGGTATGGCTACACCTTC	CASSTLPGQGYGYTF
TRBV5-1	TRBJ2-1	TRBD2	.	19	TGCGCCAGCAGCTTGGCCGGGGGCGGGAGGGCCAGTTCCTACAATGAGCAGTTCTTC	CASSLAGGGRASSYNEQFF
TRBV28	TRBJ1-5	.	few	12	TGTGCCAGCAAACAGGGATGGCGGCCCCAGCATTTT	CASKQGWRPQHF
TRBV6-1	TRBJ2-5	TRBD2	.	15	TGTGCCAGCAGAGGGACTAGCGGGTTTGGAGAGACCCAGTACTTC	CASRGTSGFGETQYF
TRBV18	TRBJ1-4	.	.	16	TGTGCCAGCTCACCAGTGCAGGGATCTTTACGTGAAAAACTGTTTTTT	CASSPVQGSLREKLFF
TRBV12-5	TRBJ1-1	.	few	13	TGTGCTAGTGGTTTGGGGTCAGGTTGGGGAGCTTTCTTT	CASGLGSGWGAFF
TRBV6-4	TRBJ2-7	TRBD1	.	15	TGTGCCAGCAGTGACTCAGGGACAGGGGCCTACGAGCAGTACTTC	CASSDSGTGAYEQYF
TRBV4-1	TRBJ2-2	.	once	14	TGCGCCAGCAGCCTCTTTAGGGGCACCGGGGAGCTGTTTTTT	CASSLFRGTGELFF
TRBV5-1	TRBJ2-3	TRBD2	.	19	TGCGCCAGCAGCCCCCGACAGAAGCTTGGACTAGTGGGGCTGGGTACGCAGTATTTT	CASSPRQKLGLVGLGTQYF
TRBV4-3	TRBJ1-5	.	.	18	TGCGCCAGCAGCCCCCAGCCCGCCAGGGCCTTTGGCAATCAGCCCCAGCATTTT	CASSPQPARAFGNQPQHF
TRBV9	TRBJ1-1	TRBD1	.	15	TGTGCCAGCAGCGTAGGACAGGGAGGTTATAGGGAAGCTTTCTTT	CASSVGQGGYREAFF
TRBV28	TRBJ1-2	.	.	11	TGTGCCAGCAGTTTAGGTATGAACCCCACCTTC	CASSLGMNPTF
TRBV29-1	TRBJ1-1	.	.	13	TGCAGCGTTGTAGGCCTAGGGAACACTGAAGCTTTCTTT	CSVVGLGNTEAFF
TRBV15	TRBJ1-1	TRBD1	.	15	TGTGCCACCAGCAGAGATACAGGGGCAGGCACTGAAGCTTTCTTT	CATSRDTGAGTEAFF
TRBV12-5	TRBJ2-1	TRBD1	.	17	TGTGCTAGTGGTCCTAGGACAGGGGGCTACCTATACAATGAGCAGTTCTTC	CASGPRTGGYLYNEQFF
TRBV28	TRBJ1-1	TRBD1	.	13	TGTGCCAGCAGTTCCGGACAGGGCACTGAAGCTTTCTTT	CASSSGQGTEAFF
TRBV6-5	TRBJ1-1	TRBD1	.	14	TGTGCCAGCAACCTAAGACAGGGGGGGACTGAAGCTTTCTTT	CASNLRQGGTEAFF
TRBV7-2	TRBJ2-1	TRBD2	.	17	TGTGCCAGCAGCTCTACGTCTAGCGGGAGCTCCCCCAATGAGCAGTTCTTC	CASSSTSSGSSPNEQFF
TRBV11-3	TRBJ2-1	.	.	17	TGTGCCAGCAGCTTAGTTTCGGGTCGGAGCTCCTACAATGAGCAGTTCTTC	CASSLVSGRSSYNEQFF
TRBV9	TRBJ1-3	.	.	16	TGTGCCAGCAGCGTAGGGGTGGGGAACTCTGGAAACACCATATATTTT	CASSVGVGNSGNTIYF
TRBV20-1	TRBJ1-1	.	once	11	TGCAGTGCTAGCAGGCCTTACGAGGCTTTCTTT	CSASRPYEAFF
TRBV19	TRBJ2-1	.	.	15	TGTGCCAGTAGTATCAATGGTTTTGGATACAATGAGCAGTTCTTC	CASSINGFGYNEQFF
TRBV28	TRBJ1-6	.	.	12	TGTGCCAGCAGTTTCGATGGTGGGGGACTCCACTTT	CASSFDGGGLHF
TRBV5-1	TRBJ2-3	TRBD2	.	17	TGCGCCAGCAGCCACTCGAATAGCGGGAGGGCCCAAGATACGCAGTATTTT	CASSHSNSGRAQDTQYF
TRBV7-9	TRBJ2-1	.	.	11	TGTGCCAGCAGCGGACGGGTGATTGTGCTCTTC	CASSGRVIVLF
TRBV5-1	TRBJ2-1	.	.	13	TGCGCCAGCAGCCCTGGGACTTACAATGAGCAGTTCTTC	CASSPGTYNEQFF
TRBV9	TRBJ2-3	TRBD2	once	16	TGTGCCAGCAGCGTAATTGGAGGGAGGGCCACAGATACGCAGTATTTT	CASSVIGGRATDTQYF